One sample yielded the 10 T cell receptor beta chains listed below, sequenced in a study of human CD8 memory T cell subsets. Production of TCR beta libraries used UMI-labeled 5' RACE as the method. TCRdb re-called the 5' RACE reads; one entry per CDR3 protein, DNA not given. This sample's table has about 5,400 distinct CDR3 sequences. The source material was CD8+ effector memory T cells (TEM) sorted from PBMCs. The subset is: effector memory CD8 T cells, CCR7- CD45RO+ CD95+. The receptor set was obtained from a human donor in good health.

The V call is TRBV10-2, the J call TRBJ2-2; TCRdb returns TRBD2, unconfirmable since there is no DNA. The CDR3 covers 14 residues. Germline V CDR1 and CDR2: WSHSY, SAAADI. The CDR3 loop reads CASSYKSEGRELFF.

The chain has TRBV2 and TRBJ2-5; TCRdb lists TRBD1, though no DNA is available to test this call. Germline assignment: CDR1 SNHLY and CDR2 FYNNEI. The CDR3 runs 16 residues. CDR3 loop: CASSEARRGLQETQYF.

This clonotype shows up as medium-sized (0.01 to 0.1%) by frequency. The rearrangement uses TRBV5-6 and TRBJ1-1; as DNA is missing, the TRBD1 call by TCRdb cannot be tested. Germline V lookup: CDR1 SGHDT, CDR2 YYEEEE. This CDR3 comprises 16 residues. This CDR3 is CASSLMTGQGNTEAFF.

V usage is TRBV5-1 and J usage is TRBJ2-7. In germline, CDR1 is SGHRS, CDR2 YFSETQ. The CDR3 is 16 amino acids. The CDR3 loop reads CASSLGGAAASYEQYF.

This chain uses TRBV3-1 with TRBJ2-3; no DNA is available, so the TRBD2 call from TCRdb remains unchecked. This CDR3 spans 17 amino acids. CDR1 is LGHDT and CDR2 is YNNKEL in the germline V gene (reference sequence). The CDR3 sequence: CASSQAGEREGPDTQYF.

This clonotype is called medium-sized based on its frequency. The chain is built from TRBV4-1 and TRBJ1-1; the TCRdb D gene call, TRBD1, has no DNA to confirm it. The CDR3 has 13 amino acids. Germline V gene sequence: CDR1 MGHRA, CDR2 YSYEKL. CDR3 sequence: CASSLLGVTEAFF.

The CDR3 region is CAISDPLGLGYNEQFF. This chain uses TRBV10-3 with TRBJ2-1; TCRdb outputs TRBD1, but without DNA this stays unchecked. CDR3 length: 16 amino acids. Germline lookup yields CDR1 ENHRY and CDR2 SYGVKD.

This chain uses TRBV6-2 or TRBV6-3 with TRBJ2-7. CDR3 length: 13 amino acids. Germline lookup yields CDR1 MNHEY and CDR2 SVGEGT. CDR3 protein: CASSTKANNEQYF.

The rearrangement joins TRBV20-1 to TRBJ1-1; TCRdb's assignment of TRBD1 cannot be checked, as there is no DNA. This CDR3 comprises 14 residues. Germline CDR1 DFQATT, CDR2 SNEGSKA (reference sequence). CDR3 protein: CSARAPDGNTEAFF.

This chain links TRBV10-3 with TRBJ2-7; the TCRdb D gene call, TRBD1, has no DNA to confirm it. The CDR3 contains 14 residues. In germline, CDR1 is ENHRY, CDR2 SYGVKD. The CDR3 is CAINPGGVAYEQYF.